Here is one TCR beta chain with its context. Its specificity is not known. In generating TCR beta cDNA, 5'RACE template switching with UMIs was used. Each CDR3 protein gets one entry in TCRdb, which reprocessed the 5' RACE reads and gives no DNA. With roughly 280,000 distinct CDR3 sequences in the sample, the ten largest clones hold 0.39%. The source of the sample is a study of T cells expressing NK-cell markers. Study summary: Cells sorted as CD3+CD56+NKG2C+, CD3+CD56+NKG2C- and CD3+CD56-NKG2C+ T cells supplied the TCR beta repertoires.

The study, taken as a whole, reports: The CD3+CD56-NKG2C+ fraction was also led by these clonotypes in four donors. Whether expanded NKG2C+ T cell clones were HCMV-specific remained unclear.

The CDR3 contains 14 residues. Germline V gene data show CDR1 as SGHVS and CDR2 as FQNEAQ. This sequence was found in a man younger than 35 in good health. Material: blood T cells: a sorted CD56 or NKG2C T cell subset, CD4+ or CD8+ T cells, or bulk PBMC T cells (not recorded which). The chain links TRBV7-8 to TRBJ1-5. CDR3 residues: CASSLEFSNQPQHF.